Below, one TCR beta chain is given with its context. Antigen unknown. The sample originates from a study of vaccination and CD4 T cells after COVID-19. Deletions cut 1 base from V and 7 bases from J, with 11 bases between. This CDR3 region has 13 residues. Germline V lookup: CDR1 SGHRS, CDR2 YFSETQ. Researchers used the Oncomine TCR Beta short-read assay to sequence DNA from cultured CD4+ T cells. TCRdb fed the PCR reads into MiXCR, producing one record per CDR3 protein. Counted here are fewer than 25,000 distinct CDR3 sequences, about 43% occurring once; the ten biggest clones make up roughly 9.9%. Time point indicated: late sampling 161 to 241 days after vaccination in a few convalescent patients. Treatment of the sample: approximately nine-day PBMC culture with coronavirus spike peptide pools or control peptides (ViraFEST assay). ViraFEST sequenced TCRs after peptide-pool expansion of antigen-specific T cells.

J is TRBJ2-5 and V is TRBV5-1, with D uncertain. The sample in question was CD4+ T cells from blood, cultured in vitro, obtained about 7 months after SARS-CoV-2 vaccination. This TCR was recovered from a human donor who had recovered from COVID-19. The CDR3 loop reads CASSLTVIGTQYF. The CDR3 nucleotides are TGCGCCAGCAGCTTGACAGTTATCGGGACCCAGTACTTC.